This TCR beta chain was recorded in a study of T cells after yellow fever vaccination. Whole-study results and caveats: Clonotype sharing between CD4 and CD8 compartments was small. The booster saw the reappearance of most primary-vaccination clones (approximately 97% CD4, around 88% CD8).

TCRdb independently ran MiXCR on the 5' RACE reads; one entry per CDR3 protein. The sample holds 450,000 to 600,000 distinct CDR3 sequences, 13% seen once. Points on this clonotype: Antigen unknown.

Per germline, CDR1 LGHDT and CDR2 YNNKEL (reference sequence). V gave up 4 bases and J gave up 8 bases; unmatched junction bases: 2. This CDR3 contains 12 residues. This receptor was obtained from a man aged 25 to 40 who received the YFV17D yellow fever vaccine. The sample consisted of PBMCs, taken on the day of the yellow fever booster vaccination. The gene calls are TRBV3-1 and TRBJ2-1; 7 nucleotides match TRBD2. The CDR3 reads CASSRLAHEQFF. The CDR3 DNA is TGTGCCAGCAGCCGACTAGCCCATGAGCAGTTCTTC.